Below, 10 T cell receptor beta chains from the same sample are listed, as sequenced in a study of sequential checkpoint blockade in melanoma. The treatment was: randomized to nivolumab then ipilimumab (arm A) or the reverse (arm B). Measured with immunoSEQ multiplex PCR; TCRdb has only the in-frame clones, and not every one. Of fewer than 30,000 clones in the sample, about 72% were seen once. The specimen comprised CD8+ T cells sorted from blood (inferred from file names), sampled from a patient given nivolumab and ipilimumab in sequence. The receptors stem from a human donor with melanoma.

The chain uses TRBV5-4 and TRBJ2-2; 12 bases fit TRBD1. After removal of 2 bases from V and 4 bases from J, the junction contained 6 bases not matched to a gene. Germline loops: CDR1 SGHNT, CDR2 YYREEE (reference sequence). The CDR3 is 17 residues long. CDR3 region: CASSLTGQGALTGELFF. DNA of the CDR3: TGTGCCAGCAGCTTAACGGGACAGGGGGCGCTCACCGGGGAGCTGTTTTTT.

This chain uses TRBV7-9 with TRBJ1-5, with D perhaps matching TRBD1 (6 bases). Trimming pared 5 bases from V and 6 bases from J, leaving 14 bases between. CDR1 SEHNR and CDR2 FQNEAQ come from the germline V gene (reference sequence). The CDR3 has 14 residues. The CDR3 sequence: CASSPPGAGQPQHF. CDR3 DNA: TGTGCCAGCAGCCCCCCAGGGGCAGGTCAGCCCCAGCATTTT.

CDR3 residues: CASSQVELAPYNEQFF. The CDR3 nucleotides are TGTGCCAGCAGCCAAGTTGAACTAGCGCCCTACAATGAGCAGTTCTTC. The genes are TRBV14 and TRBJ2-1, with TRBD2 matching 7 bases. CDR3 length: 16 residues. The trim removed 1 base at V and 2 bases at J, leaving 5 bases unmatched. The germline CDR1 and CDR2 sequences are SGHDN and FVKESK. Complete variable domain (other parts from reference TRBV14 and TRBJ2-1): EAGVTQFPSHSVIEKGQTVTLRCDPISGHDNLYWYRRVMGKEIKFLLHFVKESKQDESGMPNNRFLAERTGGTYSTLKVQPAELEDSGVYFCASSQVELAPYNEQFFGPGTRLTVL.

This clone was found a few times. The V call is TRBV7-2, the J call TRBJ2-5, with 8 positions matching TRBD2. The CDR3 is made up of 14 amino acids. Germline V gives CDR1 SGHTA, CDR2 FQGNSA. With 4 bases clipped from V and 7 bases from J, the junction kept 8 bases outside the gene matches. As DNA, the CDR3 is TGTGCCAGCAGCTCAGGACTAGCCCAGGGGACCCAGTACTTC. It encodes CASSSGLAQGTQYF.

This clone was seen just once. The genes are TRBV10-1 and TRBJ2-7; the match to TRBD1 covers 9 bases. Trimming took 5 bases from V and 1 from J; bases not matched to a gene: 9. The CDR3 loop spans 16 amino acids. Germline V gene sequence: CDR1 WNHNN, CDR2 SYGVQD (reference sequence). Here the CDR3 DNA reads TGCGCCAGCAGTCCCCTGGGGGACAGGGAATCCTACGAGCAGTACTTC. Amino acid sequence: CASSPLGDRESYEQYF.

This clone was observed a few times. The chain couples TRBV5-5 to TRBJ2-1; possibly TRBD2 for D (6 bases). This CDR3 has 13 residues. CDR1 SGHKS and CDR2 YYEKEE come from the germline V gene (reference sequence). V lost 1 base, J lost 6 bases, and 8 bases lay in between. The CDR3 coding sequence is TGTGCCAGCAGCTTGACTAGCCGCAATGAGCAGTTCTTC. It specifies CASSLTSRNEQFF.

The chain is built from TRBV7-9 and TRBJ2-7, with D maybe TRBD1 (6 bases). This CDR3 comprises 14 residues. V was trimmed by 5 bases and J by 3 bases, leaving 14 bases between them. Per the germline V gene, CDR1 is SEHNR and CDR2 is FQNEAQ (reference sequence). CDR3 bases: TGTGCCAGCAGCCGACCAGGGGCCCACTACGAGCAGTACTTC. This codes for CASSRPGAHYEQYF.

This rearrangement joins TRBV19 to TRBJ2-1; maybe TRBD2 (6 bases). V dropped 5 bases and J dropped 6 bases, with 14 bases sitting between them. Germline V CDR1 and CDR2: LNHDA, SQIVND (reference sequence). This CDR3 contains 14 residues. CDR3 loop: CASSLGGSSNEQFF. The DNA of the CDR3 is TGTGCCAGTAGTTTGGGGGGTAGCTCCAATGAGCAGTTCTTC.

The CDR3 protein is CASSQETGYEQYF. The CDR3, as DNA: TGCGCCAGCAGCCAAGAAACGGGATACGAGCAGTACTTC. V is TRBV4-3 and J is TRBJ2-7; TRBD2 is a possible D gene (5 bases). Trimming took 0 bases from V and 4 from J, leaving 7 bases between them. Germline V gene sequence: CDR1 LGHNA, CDR2 YSLEER. The CDR3 runs 13 residues.

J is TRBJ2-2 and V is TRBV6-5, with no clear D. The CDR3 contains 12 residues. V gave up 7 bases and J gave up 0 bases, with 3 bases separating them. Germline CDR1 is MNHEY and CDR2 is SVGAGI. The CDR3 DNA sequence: TGTGCCAGCACTCCGAACACCGGGGAGCTGTTTTTT. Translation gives CASTPNTGELFF.